This is a list of T cell receptor beta chains from one sample in a study of T cells in Graves' hyperthyroidism and ophthalmopathy. MiXCR was run by TCRdb on the multiplex PCR reads, yielding one entry per CDR3 protein. The sample includes tens of thousands of distinct CDR3 sequences, 40% to 55% of them seen just once. The sample consisted of blood. The receptors were gathered from a woman between 50 and 59 years old with Graves' hyperthyroidism that later progressed to Graves' ophthalmopathy. The CDR3 runs from the conserved cysteine through the conserved F or W. A D gene is named only where the DNA matches it firmly. The listing skips clone size in some rows; elsewhere it reads once, few, many or a size class.

d_gene: -; abundance: once; j_gene: TRBJ2-5; len: 14; v_gene: TRBV10-3; CDR3nt: TGTGCCATCAGCACGGGACCCGCATCGGAGACCCAGTACTTC; CDR3aa: CAISTGPASETQYF
d_gene: -; abundance: many; j_gene: TRBJ2-1; len: 13; v_gene: TRBV19; CDR3nt: TGTGCCAGTAGTGGGTCTAGGGGCAATGAGCAGTTCTTC; CDR3aa: CASSGSRGNEQFF
d_gene: -; abundance: -; j_gene: TRBJ2-5; len: 13; v_gene: TRBV19; CDR3nt: TGTGCCAGTAACAGTCGGGGGAAGAAGACCCAGTACTTC; CDR3aa: CASNSRGKKTQYF
d_gene: -; abundance: many; j_gene: TRBJ1-1; len: 16; v_gene: TRBV5-4; CDR3nt: TGTGCCAGCAGCGCGGACCCCTTCCAGGCTGGCACTGAAGCTTTCTTT; CDR3aa: CASSADPFQAGTEAFF
d_gene: -; abundance: once; j_gene: TRBJ1-5; len: 15; v_gene: TRBV29-1; CDR3nt: TGCAGCGTTGAAGTTGGCGGGGGGATCGGTCAGCCCCAGCATTTT; CDR3aa: CSVEVGGGIGQPQHF
d_gene: -; abundance: -; j_gene: TRBJ2-3; len: 14; v_gene: TRBV7-8; CDR3nt: TGTGCCAGCATTCGCGGCAGCTTAGGGGATACGCAGTATTTT; CDR3aa: CASIRGSLGDTQYF
d_gene: TRBD2; abundance: many; j_gene: TRBJ2-7; len: 14; v_gene: TRBV18; CDR3nt: TGTGCCAGCTCACCATCTAGCGGGAACTACGAGCAGTACTTC; CDR3aa: CASSPSSGNYEQYF
d_gene: -; abundance: many; j_gene: TRBJ2-5; len: 13; v_gene: TRBV2; CDR3nt: TGTGCCAGCAGCCTAGCGCAACAAGAGACCCAGTACTTC; CDR3aa: CASSLAQQETQYF
d_gene: -; abundance: once; j_gene: TRBJ1-5; len: 13; v_gene: TRBV7-9; CDR3nt: TGTGCCAGCAGCTTAGCGGGTAGTCTGACCCAGCATTTT; CDR3aa: CASSLAGSLTQHF
d_gene: TRBD1; abundance: many; j_gene: TRBJ2-5; len: 14; v_gene: TRBV7-9; CDR3nt: TGTGCCAGCAGTTCGGACAGGAACCAAGAGACCCAGTACTTC; CDR3aa: CASSSDRNQETQYF
d_gene: -; abundance: -; j_gene: TRBJ2-3; len: 12; v_gene: TRBV5-1; CDR3nt: TGCGCCATCCGGGTGGGTTCTGATACGCAGTATTTT; CDR3aa: CAIRVGSDTQYF
d_gene: TRBD1; abundance: medium-sized; j_gene: TRBJ1-2; len: 12; v_gene: TRBV20-1; CDR3nt: TGCAGTGCCCTGACAGGGCAATATGGCTACACCTTC; CDR3aa: CSALTGQYGYTF
d_gene: -; abundance: medium-sized; j_gene: TRBJ1-4; len: 13; v_gene: TRBV7-6; CDR3nt: TGTGCCAGCAAGGGGTTGGCTAATGAAAAACTGTTTTTT; CDR3aa: CASKGLANEKLFF
d_gene: TRBD2; abundance: many; j_gene: TRBJ2-3; len: 15; v_gene: TRBV11-2; CDR3nt: TGTGCCAGCAGCTCACTAGCGGGAGGGCCAGGTACGCAGTATTTT; CDR3aa: CASSSLAGGPGTQYF
d_gene: -; abundance: medium-sized; j_gene: TRBJ2-7; len: 13; v_gene: TRBV7-2; CDR3nt: TGTGCCAGCAGCTTAGAGGGGGCGGGAGGATCGGACTTC; CDR3aa: CASSLEGAGGSDF
d_gene: -; abundance: -; j_gene: TRBJ2-7; len: 16; v_gene: TRBV11-3; CDR3nt: TGTGCCGGCTCCAGAGAGAGCTCGCGTAGCTCCTACGAGCAGTACTTC; CDR3aa: CAGSRESSRSSYEQYF
d_gene: -; abundance: many; j_gene: TRBJ2-1; len: 20; v_gene: TRBV24-1; CDR3nt: TGTGCCACCAGTACACCCGCGGGACAGAGTAGGGTGAGCTCCTACAATGAGCAGTTCTTC; CDR3aa: CATSTPAGQSRVSSYNEQFF
d_gene: TRBD1; abundance: many; j_gene: TRBJ1-2; len: 14; v_gene: TRBV5-1; CDR3nt: TGCGCCAGCAGCCACTGGGACAGGGGCTATGGCTACACCTTC; CDR3aa: CASSHWDRGYGYTF
d_gene: TRBD2; abundance: -; j_gene: TRBJ2-5; len: 15; v_gene: TRBV29-1; CDR3nt: TGCAGCGCCTCGTTTAGCGGGAGGGCCGGGGAGACCCAGTACTTC; CDR3aa: CSASFSGRAGETQYF
d_gene: TRBD1; abundance: -; j_gene: TRBJ1-2; len: 15; v_gene: TRBV2; CDR3nt: TGTGCCAGCAACCCACAAGGACAGGGGACCTATGGCTACACCTTC; CDR3aa: CASNPQGQGTYGYTF
d_gene: -; abundance: medium-sized; j_gene: TRBJ2-7; len: 15; v_gene: TRBV5-6; CDR3nt: TGTGCCAGCAGCTTGGAGGAGGGGGCGGGATACGAGCAGTACTTC; CDR3aa: CASSLEEGAGYEQYF
d_gene: TRBD1; abundance: many; j_gene: TRBJ1-6; len: 15; v_gene: TRBV7-2; CDR3nt: TGTGCCAGCAGCCCACGACAGGGCCATAATTCACCCCTCCACTTT; CDR3aa: CASSPRQGHNSPLHF
d_gene: -; abundance: many; j_gene: TRBJ2-3; len: 14; v_gene: TRBV28; CDR3nt: TGTGCCAGTAAAACGGGGGGCGCGTCAGATACGCAGTATTTT; CDR3aa: CASKTGGASDTQYF
d_gene: -; abundance: many; j_gene: TRBJ1-2; len: 15; v_gene: TRBV11-3; CDR3nt: TGTGCCAGCAGCTTAGCACCAGGGCAGTCCTATGGCTACACCTTC; CDR3aa: CASSLAPGQSYGYTF
d_gene: -; abundance: -; j_gene: TRBJ1-1; len: 20; v_gene: TRBV6-5; CDR3nt: TGTGCCAGCAGTTACTCGAGTTCTTCAGTGCGGGGGCGGATGAACACTGAAGCTTTCTTT; CDR3aa: CASSYSSSSVRGRMNTEAFF
d_gene: TRBD2; abundance: once; j_gene: TRBJ2-1; len: 16; v_gene: TRBV7-9; CDR3nt: TGTGCCAGCAGCCCCCCTAGCGGGACTTCCTACAATGAGCAGTTCTTC; CDR3aa: CASSPPSGTSYNEQFF
d_gene: TRBD1; abundance: -; j_gene: TRBJ2-7; len: 15; v_gene: TRBV20-1; CDR3nt: TGCAGTGCCCTGGCAAGCGGGACAGGGGACCGCGAGCAGTACTTC; CDR3aa: CSALASGTGDREQYF
d_gene: -; abundance: many; j_gene: TRBJ2-7; len: 11; v_gene: TRBV27; CDR3nt: TGTGCCAGCAGTTACAACTACGAGCAGTACTTC; CDR3aa: CASSYNYEQYF
d_gene: -; abundance: -; j_gene: TRBJ2-7; len: 12; v_gene: TRBV6-1; CDR3nt: TGTGCCAGGTTGCTCTCAGTCTACGAGCAGTACTTC; CDR3aa: CARLLSVYEQYF
d_gene: -; abundance: many; j_gene: TRBJ1-2; len: 13; v_gene: TRBV5-4; CDR3nt: TGTGCCAGCAGCTTGGACAACAACTATGGCTACACCTTC; CDR3aa: CASSLDNNYGYTF
d_gene: -; abundance: many; j_gene: TRBJ1-2; len: 15; v_gene: TRBV9; CDR3nt: TGTGCCAGCAGCGTAGGATATGGAGTAGGCTATGGCTACACCTTC; CDR3aa: CASSVGYGVGYGYTF
d_gene: -; abundance: many; j_gene: TRBJ2-2; len: 19; v_gene: TRBV12-3/TRBV12-4; CDR3nt: TGTGCCAGCAGTTTAACTCGACAGGGCGGGACGGGGGGCACCGGGGAGCTGTTTTTT; CDR3aa: CASSLTRQGGTGGTGELFF
d_gene: -; abundance: -; j_gene: TRBJ1-1; len: 13; v_gene: TRBV7-8; CDR3nt: -; CDR3aa: CASSFAAGTEAFF
d_gene: -; abundance: many; j_gene: TRBJ1-6; len: 14; v_gene: TRBV6-5; CDR3nt: TGTGCCAGCAGTTACTCGCTTCCTAATTCACCCCTCCACTTT; CDR3aa: CASSYSLPNSPLHF
d_gene: -; abundance: -; j_gene: TRBJ1-1; len: 11; v_gene: TRBV19; CDR3nt: TGTGCCAGTAGTATGGTAGCGGGAGCTTTCTTT; CDR3aa: CASSMVAGAFF
d_gene: -; abundance: few; j_gene: TRBJ2-7; len: 16; v_gene: TRBV7-8; CDR3nt: TGTGCCAGCAGCCAAACGATCGGAGGGCCGAGGAACGAGCAGTACTTC; CDR3aa: CASSQTIGGPRNEQYF